Listed below are T cell receptor beta chains from one sample, sequenced in a study of PD-L1 blockade in urothelial cancer. Sequenced by immunoSEQ multiplex PCR; TCRdb stores in-frame clones only, minus some. Among roughly 40,000 clones listed, about 86% were seen once. The specimen comprised PBMCs, sampled around atezolizumab (anti-PD-L1) treatment. Receptor source: a man aged 55 to 70 with urothelial cancer. CDR3s include the opening cysteine and the closing phenylalanine or tryptophan. D genes are given only for firm matches. Not all rows give a size; the values are once, few, many and, for expanded clones, a class.

clone_size: few
j_call: TRBJ2-7
d_call: .
v_call: TRBV11-2
cdr3_nt: TGTGCCAGCAGCGGACAGACCTACGAGCAGTACTTC
cdr3_aa: CASSGQTYEQYF

clone_size: few
j_call: TRBJ2-7
d_call: .
v_call: TRBV6-1
cdr3_nt: TGTGCCAGCAGTGAAGAATACGGGACCTACGAGCAGTACTTC
cdr3_aa: CASSEEYGTYEQYF

clone_size: once
j_call: TRBJ2-3
d_call: TRBD2
v_call: TRBV4-2
cdr3_nt: TGTGCCAGCAGCCAAGGAGATAGCGGGGTCACAGATACGCAGTATTTT
cdr3_aa: CASSQGDSGVTDTQYF

clone_size: .
j_call: TRBJ2-7
d_call: TRBD1
v_call: TRBV11-3
cdr3_nt: TGTGCCAGCAGCCTCGGACAGGGGGCTGGCGAGCAGTACTTC
cdr3_aa: CASSLGQGAGEQYF

clone_size: once
j_call: TRBJ2-3
d_call: TRBD1
v_call: TRBV2
cdr3_nt: TGTGCCAGCAGTGAATCTGACAGGGGAACGCAGTATTTT
cdr3_aa: CASSESDRGTQYF

clone_size: .
j_call: TRBJ2-1
d_call: TRBD2
v_call: TRBV5-1
cdr3_nt: TGCGCCAGCAGCCCCCCGGCCCTAGCGGGGGAGGAGCAGTTCTTC
cdr3_aa: CASSPPALAGEEQFF

clone_size: few
j_call: TRBJ1-3
d_call: .
v_call: TRBV4-1
cdr3_nt: TGCGCCAGCAGCCCAGGAGGATCTGGAAACACCATATATTTT
cdr3_aa: CASSPGGSGNTIYF

clone_size: .
j_call: TRBJ1-5
d_call: .
v_call: TRBV18
cdr3_nt: TGTGCCAGCTCACCACCGGGTAACAGGGCTCGTCAGCCCCAGCATTTT
cdr3_aa: CASSPPGNRARQPQHF

clone_size: .
j_call: TRBJ2-1
d_call: TRBD1
v_call: TRBV30
cdr3_nt: TGTGCCTGGAGTGTAGACAGGGTGGATGAGCAGTTCTTC
cdr3_aa: CAWSVDRVDEQFF

clone_size: .
j_call: TRBJ1-4
d_call: TRBD1
v_call: TRBV19
cdr3_nt: TGTGCCAGTAACAGGGGGAAGGCTGAAAAACTGTTTTTT
cdr3_aa: CASNRGKAEKLFF

clone_size: .
j_call: TRBJ2-1
d_call: .
v_call: TRBV7-9
cdr3_nt: TGTGCCAGCAGCCATAGTGTAGCGTGGGATGAGCAGTTCTTC
cdr3_aa: CASSHSVAWDEQFF

clone_size: .
j_call: TRBJ1-4
d_call: .
v_call: TRBV7-9
cdr3_nt: TGTGCCAGCAGCTTAGCGCAGGGTCCTAATGAAAAACTGTTTTTT
cdr3_aa: CASSLAQGPNEKLFF

clone_size: .
j_call: TRBJ2-1
d_call: TRBD2
v_call: TRBV7-9
cdr3_nt: TGTGCCAGCAGCGCGAGCGGGAGGCCTGAGCAGTTCTTC
cdr3_aa: CASSASGRPEQFF

clone_size: once
j_call: TRBJ2-5
d_call: .
v_call: TRBV19
cdr3_nt: TGTGCCAGTAGTATCACAGGACCCCAAGAGACCCAGTACTTC
cdr3_aa: CASSITGPQETQYF

clone_size: .
j_call: TRBJ2-3
d_call: TRBD2
v_call: TRBV5-1
cdr3_nt: TGCGCCAGCAGGACGGGGGGGCTGAGTACAGATACGCAGTATTTT
cdr3_aa: CASRTGGLSTDTQYF

clone_size: .
j_call: TRBJ2-4
d_call: TRBD1
v_call: TRBV6-1
cdr3_nt: TGTGCCAGCAGTGGTTCGGGACAGGGCGCCCTAAAGGACATTCAGTACTTC
cdr3_aa: CASSGSGQGALKDIQYF

clone_size: .
j_call: TRBJ2-3
d_call: .
v_call: TRBV10-3
cdr3_nt: TGTGCCATCGCGGGGCTCAGCACAGATACGCAGTATTTT
cdr3_aa: CAIAGLSTDTQYF

clone_size: .
j_call: TRBJ2-3
d_call: .
v_call: TRBV30
cdr3_nt: TGTGCCTGGAGTGTAACGGGGGAGGCAGATACGCAGTATTTT
cdr3_aa: CAWSVTGEADTQYF

clone_size: .
j_call: TRBJ2-5
d_call: .
v_call: TRBV21-1
cdr3_nt: TGTGCCAGCAGCAAAGCGCCTTCAGCTAGTTCTGGGGAGACCCAGTACTTC
cdr3_aa: CASSKAPSASSGETQYF

clone_size: .
j_call: TRBJ2-5
d_call: .
v_call: TRBV7-2
cdr3_nt: TGTGCCAGCAGCTCGCTGAGCCGCCCTCAAGAGACCCAGTACTTC
cdr3_aa: CASSSLSRPQETQYF

clone_size: .
j_call: TRBJ2-7
d_call: .
v_call: TRBV6-5
cdr3_nt: TGTGCCACAGGGGACACCTCCTACGAGCAGTACTTC
cdr3_aa: CATGDTSYEQYF